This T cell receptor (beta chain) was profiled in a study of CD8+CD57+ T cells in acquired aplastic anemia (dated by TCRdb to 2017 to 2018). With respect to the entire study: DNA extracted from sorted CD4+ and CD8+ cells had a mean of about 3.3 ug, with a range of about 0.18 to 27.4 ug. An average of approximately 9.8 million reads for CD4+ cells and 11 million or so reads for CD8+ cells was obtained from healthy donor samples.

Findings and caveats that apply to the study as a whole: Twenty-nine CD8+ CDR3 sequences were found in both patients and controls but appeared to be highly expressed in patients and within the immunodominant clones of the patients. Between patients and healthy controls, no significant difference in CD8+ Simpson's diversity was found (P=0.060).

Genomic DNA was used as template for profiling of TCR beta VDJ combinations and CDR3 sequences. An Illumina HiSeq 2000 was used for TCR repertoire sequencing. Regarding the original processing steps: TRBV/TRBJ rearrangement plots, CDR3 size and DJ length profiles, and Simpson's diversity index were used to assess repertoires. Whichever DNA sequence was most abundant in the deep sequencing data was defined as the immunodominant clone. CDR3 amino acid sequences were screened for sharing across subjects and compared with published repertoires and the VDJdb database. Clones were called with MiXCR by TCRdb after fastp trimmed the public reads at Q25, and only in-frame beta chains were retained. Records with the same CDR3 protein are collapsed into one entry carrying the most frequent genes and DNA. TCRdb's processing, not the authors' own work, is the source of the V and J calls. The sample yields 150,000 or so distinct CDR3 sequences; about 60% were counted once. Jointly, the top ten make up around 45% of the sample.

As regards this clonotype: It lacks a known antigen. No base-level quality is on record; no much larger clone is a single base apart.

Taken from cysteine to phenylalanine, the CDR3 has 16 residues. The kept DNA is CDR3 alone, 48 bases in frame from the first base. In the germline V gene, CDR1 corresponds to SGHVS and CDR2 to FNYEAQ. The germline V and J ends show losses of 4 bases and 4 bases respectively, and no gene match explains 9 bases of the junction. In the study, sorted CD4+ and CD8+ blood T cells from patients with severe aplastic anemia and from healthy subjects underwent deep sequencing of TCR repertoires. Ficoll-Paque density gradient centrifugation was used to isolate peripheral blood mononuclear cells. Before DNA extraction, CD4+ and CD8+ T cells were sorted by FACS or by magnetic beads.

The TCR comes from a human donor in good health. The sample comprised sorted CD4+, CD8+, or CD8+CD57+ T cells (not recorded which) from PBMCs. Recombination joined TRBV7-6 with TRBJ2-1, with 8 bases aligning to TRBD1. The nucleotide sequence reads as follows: TGTGCCAGCAGCTGGAGGACAGGGAAGTCTTACAATGAGCAGTTCTTC. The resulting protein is CASSWRTGKSYNEQFF.